The 19 T cell receptor beta chains listed next were all sequenced from one sample in a study of T cell responses to AZD1222 COVID-19 vaccine. The assay was immunoSEQ multiplex PCR, and TCRdb's table has in-frame clones only and misses some. The repertoire includes about 150,000 clones, about 89% of them detected once, and roughly 9.7% sits in the top ten. Specimen: peripheral blood, collected 28 days after the second AZD1222 dose. Receptors were obtained from an adult who received the AZD1222 COVID-19 vaccine.

The genes are TRBV2 and TRBJ2-7; TRBD2 aligns across 9 bases. With 4 bases clipped from V and 0 bases from J, the junction kept 4 bases outside the gene matches. The CDR3 loop spans 15 amino acids. Germline-derived CDR1 and CDR2 are SNHLY and FYNNEI. CDR3 sequence (DNA): TGTGCCAGCAGTGGAAGCGGGAGGAGCTCCTACGAGCAGTACTTC. Translation: CASSGSGRSSYEQYF. Based on the CDR3 plus reference TRBV2 and TRBJ2-7, the full variable domain is EPEVTQTPSHQVTQMGQEVILRCVPISNHLYFYWYRQILGQKVEFLVSFYNNEISEKSEIFDDQFSVERPDGSNFTLKIRSTKLEDSAMYFCASSGSGRSSYEQYFGPGTRLTVT.

CDR3 in amino acids: CASSETSGAYNEQFF. The CDR3 nucleotides read TGTGCCAGCAGTGAAACGAGCGGGGCCTACAATGAGCAGTTCTTC. The chain combines TRBV25-1 with TRBJ2-1, with 7 bases aligning to TRBD2. Germline loops: CDR1 MGHDK, CDR2 SYGVNS. The CDR3 is made up of 15 amino acids. J gave up 2 bases and V 2 bases, and 3 bases lay outside the gene matches.

This chain uses TRBV7-2 with TRBJ1-2; 7 bases are shared with TRBD1. This CDR3 has 14 amino acids. The V segment lost 6 bases and the J segment 4 bases; nucleotides outside the gene matches: 8. CDR1 is SGHTA and CDR2 is FQGNSA in the germline V gene. The CDR3 bases are TGTGCCAGCAGGACGACAGGGATGTTCTATGGCTACACCTTC. Translation gives CASRTTGMFYGYTF.

This clone turned up a few times. The chain recombines TRBV7-8 with TRBJ2-5, with D possibly matching TRBD1 (6 bases). V was pared by 5 bases and J by 2 bases, with 12 bases between. In germline, CDR1 is SGHVS, CDR2 FQNEAQ. The length of the CDR3 is 14 residues. CDR3: CASSLDSLQETQYF. The CDR3 DNA sequence: TGTGCCAGCAGCCTGGACAGCTTACAAGAGACCCAGTACTTC.

The chain is built from TRBV12-3 or TRBV12-4 and TRBJ2-1, with TRBD2 as a possible D gene (5 bases). V was clipped by 4 bases and J by 7 bases, with 11 bases between them. CDR3 length: 13 residues. The CDR3 here is CASSSLGGNEQFF. The CDR3, as DNA: TGTGCCAGCAGTTCGCTAGGAGGTAATGAGCAGTTCTTC.

V gene TRBV5-8 combines with J gene TRBJ2-5; D remains unclear. The CDR3 loop spans 13 amino acids. Looked up from germline, CDR1 is SGHTS and CDR2 is YDEGEE. V lost 4 bases, J lost 1 base, and 8 bases lay in between. CDR3 loop: CASSPDTQETQYF. The DNA for the CDR3 is TGTGCCAGCAGCCCCGACACCCAAGAGACCCAGTACTTC.

This clone has a handful of counts. The rearrangement links TRBV5-6 to TRBJ1-1, with no clear D. Trimming left V 6 bases short and J 1 base short, with 13 bases between. Germline loops: CDR1 SGHDT, CDR2 YYEEEE. The CDR3 has 14 residues. CDR3 DNA: TGTGCCAGCACCCCAGACACAGCGAACACTGAAGCTTTCTTT. Amino acids: CASTPDTANTEAFF.

This sequence joins TRBV5-1 and TRBJ2-2; a weak D match, TRBD1 (6 bases). This CDR3 comprises 15 residues. Germline V gene sequence: CDR1 SGHRS, CDR2 YFSETQ. The V and J ends lost 4 bases and 2 bases respectively, with 12 bases between them. For the CDR3, the DNA is TGCGCCAGCAGCGAGCAGGGGTATAACACCGGGGAGCTGTTTTTT. Encoded protein: CASSEQGYNTGELFF.

The gene calls are TRBV12-3 or TRBV12-4 and TRBJ1-1; the match to TRBD1 covers 7 bases. CDR3 size: 13 residues. J gave up 1 base and V 10 bases, and 6 bases lay outside the gene matches. The CDR3 DNA is TGTGCCACCCGACAGGGACGGAACACTGAAGCTTTCTTT. Translated, it gives CATRQGRNTEAFF.

The rearrangement joins TRBV5-4 to TRBJ1-6; 7 bases fit TRBD1. The CDR3 runs to 14 residues. With 2 bases clipped from V and 9 bases from J, the junction kept 5 bases outside the gene matches. Germline CDR1 SGHNT, CDR2 YYREEE (reference sequence). The DNA for the CDR3 is TGTGCCAGCAGCTTCCGACAGGGCAGTTCACCCCTCCACTTT. Protein sequence: CASSFRQGSSPLHF. The whole variable domain, remainder taken from reference TRBV5-4 and TRBJ1-6, is ETGVTQSPTHLIKTRGQQVTLRCSSQSGHNTVSWYQQALGQGPQFIFQYYREEENGRGNFPPRFSGLQFPNYSSELNVNALELDDSALYLCASSFRQGSSPLHFGNGTRLTVT.

There are a few counts of this clone. This chain uses TRBV23-1 with TRBJ1-2; a weak D match, TRBD1 (6 bases). TRBV23-1 is reported as an ORF; its role is uncertain. The CDR3 covers 18 residues. V lost 7 bases and J lost 2, with 26 bases in between. The CDR3 protein is CASTRLRGGQGTNYGYTF. For the CDR3, the DNA is TGCGCCAGCACTCGACTCCGGGGGGGGCAGGGGACAAACTATGGCTACACCTTC.

This chain links TRBV12-3 or TRBV12-4 with TRBJ1-3, with D unclear. The CDR3 has 11 amino acids. V was pared by 9 bases and J by 4 bases, with 7 bases between. CDR3 region: CASTIGNTIYF. The CDR3 nucleotides read TGTGCCAGTACTATAGGAAACACCATATATTTT.

This clone came up a few times. CDR3 protein: CASSRRETGEVSPLHF. The DNA of the CDR3 is TGCGCCAGCAGCCGGCGAGAGACAGGGGAAGTGTCACCCCTCCACTTT. The genes are TRBV5-1 and TRBJ1-6, with TRBD1 matching over 8 bases. Germline V gene data show CDR1 as SGHRS and CDR2 as YFSETQ. Germline trimming cut 4 bases from V and 10 bases from J; bases unmatched to any gene: 13. This CDR3 comprises 16 residues.

This clone was recorded once. The V gene is TRBV28, the J gene TRBJ1-1, with D possibly being TRBD1 (5 bases). This CDR3 is built from 13 residues. The germline gives CDR1 MDHEN, CDR2 SYDVKM. V dropped 10 bases and J dropped 1 base, with 13 bases sitting between them. CDR3 DNA: TGTGCCACGGAGGGGTCTCGGAACACTGAAGCTTTCTTT. This translates into CATEGSRNTEAFF.

The rearrangement links TRBV19 to TRBJ1-3, with a possible D match to TRBD1 (6 bases). Trimming left V 4 bases short and J 0 bases short, with 10 bases between. This CDR3 is built from 15 residues. Germline-derived CDR1 and CDR2 are LNHDA and SQIVND (reference sequence). CDR3 DNA: TGTGCCAGTAGTAGACAGGCAAGCTCTGGAAACACCATATATTTT. Residues: CASSRQASSGNTIYF.

This chain uses TRBV27 with TRBJ1-5; D uncertain. The germline V gene encodes CDR1 MNHEY and CDR2 SMNVEV (reference sequence). V lost 5 bases and J 3 bases, leaving 17 bases between the germline ends. The CDR3 sequence is 16 residues long. This chain's CDR3 is CASSPTQTLSNQPQHF. The CDR3 DNA sequence: TGTGCCAGCAGTCCAACCCAGACCTTATCCAATCAGCCCCAGCATTTT.

The rearrangement uses TRBV28 and TRBJ2-4, with D uncertain. Germline V gene data show CDR1 as MDHEN and CDR2 as SYDVKM. This CDR3 is 17 amino acids long. V was shortened by 5 bases and J by 0 bases, with 17 bases between the two germline ends. The CDR3 nucleotides read TGTGCCAGCAGTCCCCTCGGTGTAGGGTTAGCCAAAAACATTCAGTACTTC. Its translation: CASSPLGVGLAKNIQYF.

The chain carries TRBV21-1 and TRBJ2-3. TRBV21-1 is a pseudogene segment. This CDR3 is 13 amino acids long. This CDR3 reads CASRRDSTDTQYF. Here the CDR3 DNA reads TGTGCCAGCAGGAGGGACAGCACAGATACGCAGTATTTT.

Regarding this clone: A read error may produce the germline difference seen at one junction end. The chain has TRBV28 and TRBJ1-3, with D uncertain. Per the germline V gene, CDR1 is MDHEN and CDR2 is SYDVKM. CDR3 length: 14 residues. CDR3 amino acids: CASSLDRTGNTIYF. The CDR3, as DNA: TGTGCCAGCAGTTTAGACCGCACTGGGAACACCATATATTTT.